Detailed here is one T cell receptor beta chain. Its antigen is not identified. Germline V CDR1 and CDR2: GTSNPN, SVGIG (reference sequence). Trimming took 4 bases from V and 3 from J, leaving 8 bases between them. The CDR3 is made up of 12 amino acids. This sample is drawn from a study of beta chain features in type 1 diabetes. Regarding the study as a whole: Any role of HLA type in TCRB rearrangement remained unresolved here. Although PCR might favor shorter templates, it would do so equally in patients and controls.

Each of the CD4+ naive, central memory, regulatory and stem cell-like memory populations was sorted via CD45RO/CCR7/CD25/CD127/CD95/CD27. Reverse transcription of all isolated RNA meant that expressed TCRB transcripts were sequenced. Sequenced by immunoSEQ multiplex PCR; TCRdb stores in-frame clones only, minus some. The table has just over 450,000 clones, 25% to 35% seen once. The sample comprised naive CD4+ T cells from blood. The clonotype comes from a man younger than 35 in good health. The chain recombines TRBV30 with TRBJ2-3; no clear D. CDR3 protein: CAWIKETDTQYF. CDR3 bases: TGTGCCTGGATCAAGGAAACAGATACGCAGTATTTT. Looking up the rest from reference TRBV30 and TRBJ2-3 gives the full variable domain: SQTIHQWPATLVQPVGSPLSLECTVEGTSNPNLYWYRQAAGRGLQLLFYSVGIGQISSEVPQNLSASRPQDRQFILSSKKLLLSDSGFYLCAWIKETDTQYFGPGTRLTVL.